These 8 T cell receptor beta chains share one sample of origin, sequenced in a study of OX40 agonist ivuxolimab in advanced cancers. Library creation used the immunoSEQ multiplex PCR assay. Held by TCRdb, this immuneACCESS table contains in-frame sequences only and omits some clones. Under half of the omission traces to an unresolved V gene where checked; the cause of the rest is unknown. This sample has about 77,000 clones in its table, and roughly 84% of those were observed once. The ten largest clones capture 6.2% of the sample. Specimen: CD4+ or CD8+ T cells sorted from blood, collected in a trial of the OX40 agonist ivuxolimab. All receptors derive from an adult with an advanced solid tumor such as melanoma, head and neck, liver or kidney cancer.

The chain uses TRBV6-1 and TRBJ2-7, with TRBD2 identical over 9 bases. The V segment lost 7 bases and the J segment 2 bases; nucleotides outside the gene matches: 3. This CDR3 has 13 residues. The germline V gene has CDR1 MNHNS and CDR2 SASEGT. The CDR3 region has the DNA TGTGCCAGCAAACCTAGCGGGACCTACGAGCAGTACTTC. Its protein product is CASKPSGTYEQYF.

The chain combines TRBV6-5 with TRBJ1-2; D gene uncertain. Germline CDR1 MNHEY, CDR2 SVGAGI. The CDR3 runs 15 residues. V lost 5 bases, J lost 1 base, and 14 bases lay in between. CDR3 coding DNA: TGTGCCAGCAGTCCCACGGGCAGGTATAACTATGGCTACACCTTC. This gives the protein CASSPTGRYNYGYTF.

V gene TRBV7-2 combines with J gene TRBJ2-7, with D possibly TRBD1 on 5 matching bases. Germline V gene data show CDR1 as SGHTA and CDR2 as FQGNSA. The CDR3 is made up of 14 amino acids. With 5 bases removed from V and 0 bases from J, the gap between germline ends came to 11 bases. CDR3 amino acids: CASSQGVFSYEQYF. The CDR3 nucleotides read TGTGCCAGCAGCCAGGGTGTATTCTCCTACGAGCAGTACTTC.

This sequence joins TRBV5-4 and TRBJ2-2; 10 positions match TRBD1. The CDR3 is made up of 18 amino acids. CDR1 SGHNT and CDR2 YYREEE come from the germline V gene (reference sequence). The trim removed 3 bases at V and 0 bases at J, leaving 8 bases unmatched. The CDR3 protein is CASSSGTGAPSNTGELFF. CDR3 DNA sequence: TGTGCCAGCAGCTCCGGGACAGGGGCCCCTTCGAACACCGGGGAGCTGTTTTTT.

This clone was seen once. The chain recombines TRBV6-5 with TRBJ1-1, with 8 bases that match TRBD1. Germline-derived CDR1 and CDR2 are MNHEY and SVGAGI. V shed 0 bases and J 4 bases; nucleotides not matched to a gene: 1. This CDR3 spans 14 amino acids. The CDR3 nucleotides are TGTGCCAGCAGTTACTCGACAGGGGTCACTGAAGCTTTCTTT. Residues: CASSYSTGVTEAFF.

CDR3 region: CASSLLDRVNNEQFF. In DNA, the CDR3 is TGTGCCAGCAGCTTGTTGGACAGGGTCAACAATGAGCAGTTCTTC. The chain has TRBV5-6 and TRBJ2-1; 8 bases agree with TRBD1. V trimming: 1 base; J trimming: 5 bases; junction bases outside the gene matches: 5. Germline-derived CDR1 and CDR2 are SGHDT and YYEEEE. The CDR3 runs to 15 residues.

The chain joins TRBV15 to TRBJ2-1; a possible D gene is TRBD1 (5 bases). V lost 0 bases and J lost 0, with 9 bases in between. The CDR3 extends over 16 amino acids. Germline values: CDR1 LNHNV, CDR2 YYDKDF (reference sequence). The chain's CDR3 is CATSREHRSSYNEQFF. CDR3 in DNA: TGTGCCACCAGCAGAGAACACAGGAGCTCCTACAATGAGCAGTTCTTC. Using reference TRBV15 and TRBJ2-1 for the parts outside the CDR3, the full variable domain is DAMVIQNPRYQVTQFGKPVTLSCSQTLNHNVMYWYQQKSSQAPKLLFHYYDKDFNNEADTPDNFQSRRPNTSFCFLDIRSPGLGDTAMYLCATSREHRSSYNEQFFGPGTRLTVL.

The V gene is TRBV6-4, the J gene TRBJ1-5; TRBD1 is a possible D gene (5 bases). CDR1 is MRHNA, CDR2 SNTAGT, per germline. CDR3 length: 16 amino acids. Trimming left V 0 bases short and J 4 bases short, with 13 bases between. CDR3 region: CASSDSGTGRNQPQHF. CDR3 nucleotides: TGTGCCAGCAGTGACTCGGGGACCGGGAGGAATCAGCCCCAGCATTTT.